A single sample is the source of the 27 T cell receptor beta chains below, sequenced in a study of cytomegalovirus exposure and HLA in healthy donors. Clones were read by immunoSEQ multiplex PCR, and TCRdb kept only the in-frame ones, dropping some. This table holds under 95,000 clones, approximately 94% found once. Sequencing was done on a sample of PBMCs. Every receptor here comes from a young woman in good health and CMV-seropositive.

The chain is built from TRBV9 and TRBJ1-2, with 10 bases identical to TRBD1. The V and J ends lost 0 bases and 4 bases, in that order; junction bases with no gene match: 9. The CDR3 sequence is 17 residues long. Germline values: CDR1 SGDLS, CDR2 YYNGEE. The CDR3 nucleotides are TGTGCCAGCAGCGTAGGACAGGGGGCTCTTGTAGTCTATGGCTACACCTTC. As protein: CASSVGQGALVVYGYTF.

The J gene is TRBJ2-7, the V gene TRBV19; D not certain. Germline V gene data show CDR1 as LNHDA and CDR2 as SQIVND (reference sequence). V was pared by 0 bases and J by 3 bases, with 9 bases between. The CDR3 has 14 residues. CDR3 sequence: CASSIDRGYYEQYF. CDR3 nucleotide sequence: TGTGCCAGTAGTATAGATCGCGGTTACTACGAGCAGTACTTC.

The CDR3 loop is CASWEGIDSPLHF. The DNA for the CDR3 is TGTGCCAGCTGGGAGGGCATTGATTCACCCCTCCACTTT. The J gene is TRBJ1-6, the V gene TRBV6-1; the D is unclear. V lost 8 bases, J lost 8 bases, and 13 bases lay in between. The CDR3 is 13 residues long. The germline gives CDR1 MNHNS, CDR2 SASEGT.

The DNA for the CDR3 is TGTGCCAGCAGGAGGGGGACAGCCGCAACTAATGAAAAACTGTTTTTT. It is translated as CASRRGTAATNEKLFF. The rearrangement links TRBV27 to TRBJ1-4; 7 nucleotides agree with TRBD1. This CDR3 contains 16 residues. The junction had 7 bases not matched to a gene; V was cut back by 6 bases and J by 0 bases. Germline CDR1 and CDR2: MNHEY and SMNVEV (reference sequence). Complete variable domain (other parts from reference TRBV27 and TRBJ1-4): EAQVTQNPRYLITVTGKKLTVTCSQNMNHEYMSWYRQDPGLGLRQIYYSMNVEVTDKGDVPEGYKVSRKEKRNFPLILESPSPNQTSLYFCASRRGTAATNEKLFFGSGTQLSVL.

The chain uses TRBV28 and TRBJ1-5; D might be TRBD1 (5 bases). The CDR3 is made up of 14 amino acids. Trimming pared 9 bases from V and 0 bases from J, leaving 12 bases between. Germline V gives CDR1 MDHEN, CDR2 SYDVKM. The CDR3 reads CASLGLDSNQPQHF. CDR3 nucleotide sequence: TGTGCCAGTTTGGGACTCGATAGCAATCAGCCCCAGCATTTT.

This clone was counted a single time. This chain's CDR3 is CASSRDRGGGQPQHF. The CDR3 DNA follows: TGTGCCAGCAGCCGTGACAGGGGAGGTGGGCAGCCCCAGCATTTT. The chain carries TRBV28 and TRBJ1-5; 8 bases are a match to TRBD1. The CDR3 has 15 amino acids. The trim removed 6 bases at V and 7 bases at J, leaving 11 bases unmatched. CDR1 MDHEN and CDR2 SYDVKM come from the germline V gene. Combining the CDR3 with reference TRBV28 and TRBJ1-5 gives the whole variable domain DVKVTQSSRYLVKRTGEKVFLECVQDMDHENMFWYRQDPGLGLRLIYFSYDVKMKEKGDIPEGYSVSREKKERFSLILESASTNQTSMYLCASSRDRGGGQPQHFGDGTRLSIL.

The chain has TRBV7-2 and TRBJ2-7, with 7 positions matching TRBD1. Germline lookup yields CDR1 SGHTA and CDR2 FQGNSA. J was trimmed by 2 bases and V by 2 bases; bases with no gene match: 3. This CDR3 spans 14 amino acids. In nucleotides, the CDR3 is TGTGCCAGCAGCTTAAAGGGGGCCACCTACGAGCAGTACTTC. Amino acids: CASSLKGATYEQYF.

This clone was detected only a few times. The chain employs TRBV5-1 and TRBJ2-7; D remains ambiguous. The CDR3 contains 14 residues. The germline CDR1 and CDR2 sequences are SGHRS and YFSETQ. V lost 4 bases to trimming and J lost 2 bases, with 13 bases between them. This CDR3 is CASSETSEAYEQYF. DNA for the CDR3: TGCGCCAGCAGCGAGACTTCGGAAGCCTACGAGCAGTACTTC. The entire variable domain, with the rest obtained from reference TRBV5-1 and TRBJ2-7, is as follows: KAGVTQTPRYLIKTRGQQVTLSCSPISGHRSVSWYQQTPGQGLQFLFEYFSETQRNKGNFPGRFSGRQFSNSRSEMNVSTLELGDSALYLCASSETSEAYEQYFGPGTRLTVT.

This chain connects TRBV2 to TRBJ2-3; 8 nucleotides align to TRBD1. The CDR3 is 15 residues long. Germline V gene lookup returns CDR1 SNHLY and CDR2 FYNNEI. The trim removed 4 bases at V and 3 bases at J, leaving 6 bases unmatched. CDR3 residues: CASSAQGARTDTQYF. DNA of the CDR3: TGTGCCAGCAGTGCTCAGGGGGCGAGAACAGATACGCAGTATTTT.

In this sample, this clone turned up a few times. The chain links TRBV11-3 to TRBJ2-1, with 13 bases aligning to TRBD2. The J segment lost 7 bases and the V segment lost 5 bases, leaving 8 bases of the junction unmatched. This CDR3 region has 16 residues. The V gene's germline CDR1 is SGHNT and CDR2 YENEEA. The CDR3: CASSLLLAGGQNEQFF. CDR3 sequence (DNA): TGTGCCAGCAGCCTCTTACTAGCGGGAGGGCAAAATGAGCAGTTCTTC.

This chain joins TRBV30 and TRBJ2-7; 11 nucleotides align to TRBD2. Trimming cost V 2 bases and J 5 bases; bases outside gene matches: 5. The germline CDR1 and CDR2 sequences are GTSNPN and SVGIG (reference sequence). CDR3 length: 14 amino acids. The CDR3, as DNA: TGTGCCTGGAGTTCTAGCGGGAGGCTCCACGAGCAGTACTTC. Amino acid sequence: CAWSSSGRLHEQYF.

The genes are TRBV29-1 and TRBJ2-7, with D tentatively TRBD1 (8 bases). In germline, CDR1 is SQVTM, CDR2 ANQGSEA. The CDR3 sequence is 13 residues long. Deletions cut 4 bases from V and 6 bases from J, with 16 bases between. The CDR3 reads CSVARTGRGEQYF. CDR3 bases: TGCAGCGTTGCGAGGACAGGGAGGGGCGAGCAGTACTTC.

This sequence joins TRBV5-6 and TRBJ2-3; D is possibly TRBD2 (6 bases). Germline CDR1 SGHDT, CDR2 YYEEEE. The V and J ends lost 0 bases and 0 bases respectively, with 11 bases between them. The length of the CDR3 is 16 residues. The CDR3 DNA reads TGTGCCAGCAGCTTGGGCCGGGACTCCAGCACAGATACGCAGTATTTT. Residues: CASSLGRDSSTDTQYF.

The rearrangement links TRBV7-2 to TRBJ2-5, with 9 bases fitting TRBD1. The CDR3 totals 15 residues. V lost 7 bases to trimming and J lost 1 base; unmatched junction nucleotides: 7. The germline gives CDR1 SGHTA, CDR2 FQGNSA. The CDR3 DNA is TGTGCCAGCAAAATGGGGACAGGGCTCCAAGAGACCCAGTACTTC. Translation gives CASKMGTGLQETQYF. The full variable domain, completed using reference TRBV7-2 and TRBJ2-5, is GAGVSQSPSNKVTEKGKDVELRCDPISGHTALYWYRQSLGQGLEFLIYFQGNSAPDKSGLPSDRFSAERTGGSVSTLTIQRTQQEDSAVYLCASKMGTGLQETQYFGPGTRLLVL.

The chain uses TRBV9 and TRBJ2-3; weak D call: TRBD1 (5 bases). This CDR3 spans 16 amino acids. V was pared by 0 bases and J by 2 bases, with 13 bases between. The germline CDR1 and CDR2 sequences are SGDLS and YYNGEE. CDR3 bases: TGTGCCAGCAGCGTAGTTCCAGGGTTATTCACAGATACGCAGTATTTT. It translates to CASSVVPGLFTDTQYF. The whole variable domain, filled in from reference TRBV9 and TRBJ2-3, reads DSGVTQTPKHLITATGQRVTLRCSPRSGDLSVYWYQQSLDQGLQFLIQYYNGEERAKGNILERFSAQQFPDLHSELNLSSLELGDSALYFCASSVVPGLFTDTQYFGPGTRLTVL.

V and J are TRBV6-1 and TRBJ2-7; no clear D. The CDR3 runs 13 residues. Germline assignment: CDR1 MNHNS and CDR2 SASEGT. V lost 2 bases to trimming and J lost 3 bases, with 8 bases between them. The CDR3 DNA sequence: TGTGCCAGCAGTGAAATTCCAATCTACGAGCAGTACTTC. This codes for CASSEIPIYEQYF.

The CDR3 here is CASSLDGDTRTNEQFF. The CDR3 DNA reads as TGCGCCAGCAGCTTGGATGGGGACACGCGAACTAATGAGCAGTTCTTC. The gene calls are TRBV5-1 and TRBJ2-1; D may be TRBD1 (6 bases). Between the trimmed V and J ends, which lost 0 bases and 7 bases, there was a span of 17 bases. The CDR3 length is 16 residues. Germline CDR1 SGHRS, CDR2 YFSETQ.

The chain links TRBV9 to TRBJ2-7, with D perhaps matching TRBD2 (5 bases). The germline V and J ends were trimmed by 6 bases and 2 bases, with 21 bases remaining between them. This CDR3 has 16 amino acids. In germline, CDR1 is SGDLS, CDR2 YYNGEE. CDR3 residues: CASTDHAGCLTYEQYF. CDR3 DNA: TGTGCCAGCACCGACCATGCGGGCTGCCTAACCTACGAGCAGTACTTC.

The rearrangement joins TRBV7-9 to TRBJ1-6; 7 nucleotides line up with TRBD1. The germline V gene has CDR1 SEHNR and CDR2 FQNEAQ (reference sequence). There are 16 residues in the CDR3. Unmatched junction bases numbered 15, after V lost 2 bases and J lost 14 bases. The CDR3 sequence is CASSLSPGGASWTLHF. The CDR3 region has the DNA TGTGCCAGCAGCTTATCTCCAGGGGGAGCTTCTTGGACCCTCCACTTT.

CDR3 DNA: TGTGCCATCACCCCGGGACTAGCGGACACCGGGGAGCTGTTTTTT. The encoded protein is CAITPGLADTGELFF. The chain combines TRBV10-3 with TRBJ2-2, with 11 nucleotides matching TRBD2. V lost 7 bases and J lost 3; bases outside the gene matches: 4. The CDR3 length is 15 residues. Looked up from germline, CDR1 is ENHRY and CDR2 is SYGVKD.

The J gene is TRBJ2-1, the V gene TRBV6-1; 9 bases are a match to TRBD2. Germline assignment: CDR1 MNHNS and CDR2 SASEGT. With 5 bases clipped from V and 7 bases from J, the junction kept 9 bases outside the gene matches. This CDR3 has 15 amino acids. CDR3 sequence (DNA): TGTGCCAGCAGTCCCCTAGCGGGAAGTGGTAATGAGCAGTTCTTC. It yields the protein CASSPLAGSGNEQFF.

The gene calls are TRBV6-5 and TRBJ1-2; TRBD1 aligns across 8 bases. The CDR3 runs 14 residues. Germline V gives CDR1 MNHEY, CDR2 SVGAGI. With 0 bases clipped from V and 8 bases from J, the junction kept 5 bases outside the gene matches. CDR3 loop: CASSYSVRGLGYTF. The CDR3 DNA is TGTGCCAGCAGTTACTCGGTCAGGGGGCTCGGCTACACCTTC.

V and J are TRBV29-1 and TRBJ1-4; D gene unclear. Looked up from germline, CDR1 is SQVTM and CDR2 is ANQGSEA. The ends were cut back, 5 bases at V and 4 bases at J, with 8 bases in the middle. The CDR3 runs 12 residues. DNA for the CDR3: TGCAGCGTTATGAGCCGTAATGAAAAACTGTTTTTT. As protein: CSVMSRNEKLFF.

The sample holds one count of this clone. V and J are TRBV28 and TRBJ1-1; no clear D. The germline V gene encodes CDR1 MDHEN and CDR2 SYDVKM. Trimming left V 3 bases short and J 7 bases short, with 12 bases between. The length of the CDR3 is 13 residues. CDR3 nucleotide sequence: TGTGCCAGCAGTTTTTCGGAGGCCAGTGAAGCTTTCTTT. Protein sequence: CASSFSEASEAFF.

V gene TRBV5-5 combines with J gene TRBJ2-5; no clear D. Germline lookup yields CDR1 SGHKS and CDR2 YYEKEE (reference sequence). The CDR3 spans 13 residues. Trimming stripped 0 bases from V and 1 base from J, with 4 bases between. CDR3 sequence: CASSLVIQETQYF. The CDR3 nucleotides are TGTGCCAGCAGCTTGGTCATCCAAGAGACCCAGTACTTC. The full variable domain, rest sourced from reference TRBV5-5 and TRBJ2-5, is DAGVTQSPTHLIKTRGQQVTLRCSPISGHKSVSWYQQVLGQGPQFIFQYYEKEERGRGNFPDRFSARQFPNYSSELNVNALLLGDSALYLCASSLVIQETQYFGPGTRLLVL.

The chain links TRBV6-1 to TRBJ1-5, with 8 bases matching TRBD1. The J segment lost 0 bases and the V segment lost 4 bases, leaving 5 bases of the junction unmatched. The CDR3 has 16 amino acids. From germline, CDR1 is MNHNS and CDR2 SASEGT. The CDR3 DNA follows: TGTGCCAGCAGTGCGGGGACAGGAGCTAGCAATCAGCCCCAGCATTTT. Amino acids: CASSAGTGASNQPQHF.

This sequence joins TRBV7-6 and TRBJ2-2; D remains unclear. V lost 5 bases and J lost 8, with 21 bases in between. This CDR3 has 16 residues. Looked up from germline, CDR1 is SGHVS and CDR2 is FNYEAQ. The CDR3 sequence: CASSPRPHAGAGELFF. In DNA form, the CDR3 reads TGTGCCAGCAGCCCCAGACCTCATGCCGGAGCGGGGGAGCTGTTTTTT. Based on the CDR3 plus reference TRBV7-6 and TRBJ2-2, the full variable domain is GAGVSQSPRYKVTKRGQDVALRCDPISGHVSLYWYRQALGQGPEFLTYFNYEAQQDKSGLPNDRFSAERPEGSISTLTIQRTEQRDSAMYRCASSPRPHAGAGELFFGEGSRLTVL.